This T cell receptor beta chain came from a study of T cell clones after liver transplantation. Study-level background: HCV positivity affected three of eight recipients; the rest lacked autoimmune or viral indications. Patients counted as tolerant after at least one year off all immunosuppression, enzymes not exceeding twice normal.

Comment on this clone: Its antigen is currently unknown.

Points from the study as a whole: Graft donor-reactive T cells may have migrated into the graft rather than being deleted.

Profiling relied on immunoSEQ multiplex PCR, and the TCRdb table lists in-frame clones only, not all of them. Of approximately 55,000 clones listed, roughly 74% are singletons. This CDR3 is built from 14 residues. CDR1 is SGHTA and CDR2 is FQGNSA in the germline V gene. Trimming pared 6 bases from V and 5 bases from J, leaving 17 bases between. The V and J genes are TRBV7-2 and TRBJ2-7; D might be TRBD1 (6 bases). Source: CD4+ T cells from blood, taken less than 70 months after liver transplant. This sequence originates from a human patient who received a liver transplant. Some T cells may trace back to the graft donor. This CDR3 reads CASRGEQGFHEQYF. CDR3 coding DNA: TGTGCCAGCAGAGGAGAACAGGGTTTCCACGAGCAGTACTTC.